This T cell receptor (beta chain) appears in the sequencing data of a study of persistence of HIV-infected CD4 T cells. Study-wide results and caveats: Compared with CD3/CD28-stimulated cells, CMV- and Gag-responding cells showed lower TCRbeta richness. Degenerate expanded CDR3beta sequences were enriched among CMV- and Gag-responding cells. TCR analyses could not target the rare provirus-carrying CMV-responding cells.

This was the immunoSEQ version 4 assay in survey mode. Genomic DNA was diluted to 10 ng/uL, up to roughly 1 ug per sample. The assay was immunoSEQ multiplex PCR, and TCRdb's table has in-frame clones only and misses some. The sample yields approximately 65,000 clones, just under 75% seen once. Remarks on this clone: Its antigen is currently unknown.

The CDR3 contains 13 residues. Germline CDR1 is SNHLY and CDR2 is FYNNEI. V dropped 5 bases and J dropped 14 bases, with 20 bases sitting between them. Cells were stimulated with overlapping HIV-1 Gag 15-mer peptides. CD40L/CD69 double-negative CD45RO-high memory CD4+ T cells were collected. The chain links TRBV2 to TRBJ2-3; D remains unclear. The TCR comes from an adult man with HIV who was CMV-seropositive. The sequencing used CD4+ T cells sorted from PBMCs after roughly 19-hour stimulation, collected from a patient who received antiretroviral therapy. The CDR3 DNA reads TGTGCCAGCAGTTTTGATCAGAGGTTGGGCGGGTATTTT. The encoded protein is CASSFDQRLGGYF.